Presented here are 13 T cell receptor beta chains from one specimen sequenced in a study of graft-versus-host responses after intestinal transplantation. Clones were read by immunoSEQ multiplex PCR, and TCRdb kept only the in-frame ones, dropping some. The table shows roughly 99,000 clones, with roughly 83% occurring only once. The sequences come from PBMCs, collected 255 days after intestinal transplant. The source is a human patient who received an intestinal transplant, so some T cells may come from the graft donor.

The sample holds a few counts of this clone. The genes are TRBV11-2 and TRBJ2-3; D gene unclear. This CDR3 has 12 amino acids. Germline CDR1 is SGHAT and CDR2 is FQNNGV. The ends were cut back, 3 bases at V and 4 bases at J, with 5 bases in the middle. The CDR3 sequence is CASSLVSDTQYF. The DNA of the CDR3 is TGTGCCAGCAGCTTGGTTTCAGATACGCAGTATTTT.

The rearrangement joins TRBV13 to TRBJ2-5; D is uncertain. Trimming shortened V by 3 bases and J by 0 bases, and 5 bases separated the two germline ends. The germline V gene encodes CDR1 PRHDT and CDR2 FYEKMQ (reference sequence). The length of the CDR3 is 13 residues. CDR3 sequence (DNA): TGTGCCAGCAGCTTCTCCAACCAAGAGACCCAGTACTTC. This gives the protein CASSFSNQETQYF. The variable domain in full, with the rest retrieved from reference TRBV13 and TRBJ2-5, is AAGVIQSPRHLIKEKRETATLKCYPIPRHDTVYWYQQGPGQDPQFLISFYEKMQSDKGSIPDRFSAQQFSDYHSELNMSSLELGDSALYFCASSFSNQETQYFGPGTRLLVL.

The genes are TRBV7-9 and TRBJ2-5; TRBD1 agrees at 9 bases. Germline V gene sequence: CDR1 SEHNR, CDR2 FQNEAQ (reference sequence). The J segment lost 5 bases and the V segment lost 2 bases, leaving 9 bases of the junction unmatched. The CDR3 spans 16 residues. CDR3 in DNA: TGTGCCAGCAGCTTACCTCCGGGACAGGGACGGGAGACCCAGTACTTC. This sequence encodes CASSLPPGQGRETQYF.

The rearrangement uses TRBV18 and TRBJ2-3; TRBD2 matches 9 bases. The CDR3 is 18 residues long. Unmatched junction bases numbered 13, after V lost 2 bases and J lost 4 bases. CDR1 is KGHSH and CDR2 is LQKENI in the germline V gene. CDR3 sequence reads: CASSPEAPVAGVADTQYF. CDR3 bases: TGTGCCAGCTCACCAGAGGCTCCGGTAGCGGGGGTCGCAGATACGCAGTATTTT.

The chain joins TRBV18 to TRBJ2-2, with D perhaps matching TRBD2 (6 bases). Germline V CDR1 and CDR2: KGHSH, LQKENI. The V end was cut by 5 bases, the J end by 7 bases, with 20 bases between. There are 16 residues in the CDR3. The DNA for the CDR3 is TGTGCCAGCTCAACGCTTAACCGGGAGATGGTCGGGGAGCTGTTTTTT. Protein product: CASSTLNREMVGELFF.

This clone has only a few counts. The V call is TRBV19, the J call TRBJ2-2, with D tentatively TRBD2 (5 bases). V was shortened by 3 bases and J by 6 bases, with 11 bases between the two germline ends. The CDR3 covers 14 residues. The germline gives CDR1 LNHDA, CDR2 SQIVND (reference sequence). The CDR3 loop reads CASSIPVRAGELFF. The CDR3 DNA sequence: TGTGCCAGTAGTATTCCGGTGAGGGCCGGGGAGCTGTTTTTT.

The chain combines TRBV13 with TRBJ2-5, with D unclear. Germline-derived CDR1 and CDR2 are PRHDT and FYEKMQ (reference sequence). The CDR3 is made up of 14 amino acids. Between the trimmed V and J ends, which lost 1 base and 3 bases, there was a span of 9 bases. The CDR3 spells CASSLDPWEETQYF. In DNA, the CDR3 is TGTGCCAGCAGCTTAGACCCCTGGGAAGAGACCCAGTACTTC.

V gene TRBV9 combines with J gene TRBJ1-1; D remains unclear. The V end lost 3 bases, the J end lost 0 bases, and 6 bases lay between the germline ends. CDR3 length: 13 residues. The germline gives CDR1 SGDLS, CDR2 YYNGEE. The CDR3 reads CASSAGLNTEAFF. The CDR3 DNA sequence: TGTGCCAGCAGCGCCGGGTTGAACACTGAAGCTTTCTTT.

The chain combines TRBV6-5 with TRBJ2-7, with 10 bases aligning to TRBD1. The germline CDR1 and CDR2 sequences are MNHEY and SVGAGI. The CDR3 is made up of 14 amino acids. V lost 6 bases to trimming and J lost 4 bases; unmatched junction nucleotides: 6. CDR3 DNA sequence: TGTGCCAGCAGGGCGGGGACAGGGGCTTACGAGCAGTACTTC. This translates into CASRAGTGAYEQYF.

J is TRBJ1-2 and V is TRBV6-7, with D possibly TRBD1 on 5 matching bases. TRBV6-7 has ORF status, its function being uncertain. This CDR3 spans 16 amino acids. V was cut by 4 bases and J by 2 bases, with 17 bases left in between. CDR3 sequence reads: CASSSSPGLSNYGYTF. For the CDR3, the DNA is TGTGCCAGCAGTTCAAGTCCGGGACTCTCGAACTATGGCTACACCTTC.

The V gene is TRBV28, the J gene TRBJ1-4; D is undetermined. Per germline, CDR1 MDHEN and CDR2 SYDVKM. The V end was cut by 7 bases, the J end by 11 bases, with 14 bases between. The CDR3 is 12 residues long. CDR3 nucleotides: TGTGCCAGCACCTCGGGCAGCCTCAAACTGTTTTTT. Translated: CASTSGSLKLFF.

This chain uses TRBV7-3 with TRBJ2-3, with unresolved D. The CDR3 spans 15 residues. V was trimmed by 0 bases and J by 4 bases, leaving 11 bases between them. Per the germline V gene, CDR1 is SGHTA and CDR2 is FQGTGA. The CDR3, as DNA: TGTGCCAGCAGCTTAACGGGAATCGTCGCAGATACGCAGTATTTT. This codes for CASSLTGIVADTQYF. Using reference TRBV7-3 and TRBJ2-3 for the parts outside the CDR3, the full variable domain is GAGVSQTPSNKVTEKGKYVELRCDPISGHTALYWYRQSLGQGPEFLIYFQGTGAADDSGLPNDRFFAVRPEGSVSTLKIQRTERGDSAVYLCASSLTGIVADTQYFGPGTRLTVL.

The rearrangement links TRBV10-3 to TRBJ2-3; TRBD2 agrees at 11 bases. Per germline, CDR1 ENHRY and CDR2 SYGVKD. Trimming took 4 bases from V and 3 from J; bases not matched to a gene: 3. The length of the CDR3 is 15 residues. CDR3 sequence (DNA): TGTGCCATCAGTGGTCTAGCGGGAGGAACAGATACGCAGTATTTT. Encoded protein: CAISGLAGGTDTQYF.